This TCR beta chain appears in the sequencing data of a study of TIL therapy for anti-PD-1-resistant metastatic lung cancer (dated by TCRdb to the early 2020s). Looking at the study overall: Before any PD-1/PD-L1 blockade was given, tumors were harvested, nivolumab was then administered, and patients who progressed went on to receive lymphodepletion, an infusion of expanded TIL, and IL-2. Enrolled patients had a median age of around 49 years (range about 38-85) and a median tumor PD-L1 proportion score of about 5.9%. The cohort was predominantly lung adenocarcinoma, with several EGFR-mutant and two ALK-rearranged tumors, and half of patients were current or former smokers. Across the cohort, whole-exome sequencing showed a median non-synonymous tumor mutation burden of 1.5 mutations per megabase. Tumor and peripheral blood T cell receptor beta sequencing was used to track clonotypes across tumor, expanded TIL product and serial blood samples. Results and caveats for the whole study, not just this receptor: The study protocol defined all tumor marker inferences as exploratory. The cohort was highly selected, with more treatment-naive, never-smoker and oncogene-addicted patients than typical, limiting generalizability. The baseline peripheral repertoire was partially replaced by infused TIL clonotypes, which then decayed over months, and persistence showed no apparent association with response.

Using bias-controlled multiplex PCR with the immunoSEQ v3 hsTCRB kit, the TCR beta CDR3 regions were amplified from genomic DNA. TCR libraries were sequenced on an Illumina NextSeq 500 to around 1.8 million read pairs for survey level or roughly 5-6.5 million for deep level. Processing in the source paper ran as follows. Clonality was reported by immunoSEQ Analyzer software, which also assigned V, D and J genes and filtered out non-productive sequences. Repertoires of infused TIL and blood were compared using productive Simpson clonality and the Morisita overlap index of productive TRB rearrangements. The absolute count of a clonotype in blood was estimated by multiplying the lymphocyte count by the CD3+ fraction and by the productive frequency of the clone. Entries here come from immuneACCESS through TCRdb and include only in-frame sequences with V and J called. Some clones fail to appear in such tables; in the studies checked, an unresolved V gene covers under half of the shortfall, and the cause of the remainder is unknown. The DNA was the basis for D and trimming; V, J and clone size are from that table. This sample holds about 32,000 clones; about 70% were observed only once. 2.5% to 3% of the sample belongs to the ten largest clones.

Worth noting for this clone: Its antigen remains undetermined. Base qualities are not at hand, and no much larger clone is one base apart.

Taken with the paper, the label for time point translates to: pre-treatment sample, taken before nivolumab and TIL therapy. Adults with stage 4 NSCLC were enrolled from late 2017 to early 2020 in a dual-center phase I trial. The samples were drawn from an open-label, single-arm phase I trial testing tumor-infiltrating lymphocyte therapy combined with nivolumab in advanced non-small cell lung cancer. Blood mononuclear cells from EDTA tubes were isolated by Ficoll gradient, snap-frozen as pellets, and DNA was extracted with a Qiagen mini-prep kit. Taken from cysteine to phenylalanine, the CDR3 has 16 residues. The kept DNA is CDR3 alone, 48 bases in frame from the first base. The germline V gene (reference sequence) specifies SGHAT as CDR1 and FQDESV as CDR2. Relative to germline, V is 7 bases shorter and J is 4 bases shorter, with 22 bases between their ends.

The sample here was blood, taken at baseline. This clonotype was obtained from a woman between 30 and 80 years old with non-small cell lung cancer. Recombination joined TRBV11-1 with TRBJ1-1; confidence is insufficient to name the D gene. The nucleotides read TGTGCCAGCACACACGGAGGCTTATCAAGTGGCACTGAAGCTTTCTTT. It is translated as CASTHGGLSSGTEAFF.